One and the same sample provided the 10 T cell receptor beta chains below, sequenced in a study of shared clonotypes between healthy human individuals. Profiling relied on immunoSEQ multiplex PCR, and the TCRdb table lists in-frame clones only, not all of them. The sample yields about 380,000 clones, 96% seen once. The specimen sequenced was memory CD8+ T cells sorted from blood. Subset denoted: CD45RO+ cells pooled with CCR7-negative TemRA cells. These receptors were taken from a man aged 30 to 45 in good health.

This clone came up once. The chain uses TRBV19 and TRBJ1-4; a possible D gene is TRBD1 (6 bases). The V gene lost 7 bases and the J gene lost 8 bases, with 11 bases spanning the gap. CDR3 length equals 12 residues. CDR1 and CDR2 from the germline V gene are LNHDA and SQIVND (reference sequence). The CDR3 protein is CASTQGHEKLFF. CDR3 DNA: TGTGCCAGTACCCAGGGGCACGAAAAACTGTTTTTT. Full variable domain (outside the CDR3, taken from reference TRBV19 and TRBJ1-4): DGGITQSPKYLFRKEGQNVTLSCEQNLNHDAMYWYRQDPGQGLRLIYYSQIVNDFQKGDIAEGYSVSREKKESFPLTVTSAQKNPTAFYLCASTQGHEKLFFGSGTQLSVL.

The chain recombines TRBV28 with TRBJ2-3, with D perhaps matching TRBD2 (5 bases). Germline assignment: CDR1 MDHEN and CDR2 SYDVKM. The V gene lost 3 bases and the J gene lost 5 bases, with 9 bases spanning the gap. This CDR3 is built from 13 residues. CDR3 sequence reads: CASSFVGRDTQYF. In DNA form, the CDR3 reads TGTGCCAGCAGTTTTGTGGGGAGAGATACGCAGTATTTT. Full variable domain (rest looked up from reference TRBV28 and TRBJ2-3): DVKVTQSSRYLVKRTGEKVFLECVQDMDHENMFWYRQDPGLGLRLIYFSYDVKMKEKGDIPEGYSVSREKKERFSLILESASTNQTSMYLCASSFVGRDTQYFGPGTRLTVL.

V and J are TRBV5-6 and TRBJ2-1; 13 bases are a match to TRBD2. CDR1 SGHDT and CDR2 YYEEEE come from the germline V gene. The CDR3 has 15 residues. With V trimmed by 3 bases and J by 8 bases, 5 bases remained unmatched. Here the CDR3 DNA reads TGTGCCAGCAGCTCCGGACTAGCGGGAGTGGATGAGCAGTTCTTC. It codes for CASSSGLAGVDEQFF.

In nucleotides, the CDR3 is TGTGCCAGCAGCCCGGGAGGGCCTAACACCGGGGAGCTGTTTTTT. Its translation is CASSPGGPNTGELFF. The V and J genes are TRBV7-2 and TRBJ2-2; 8 bases are a match to TRBD2. CDR3 length: 15 residues. Germline V lookup: CDR1 SGHTA, CDR2 FQGNSA. The trim removed 5 bases at V and 2 bases at J, leaving 4 bases unmatched. The full variable domain, rest sourced from reference TRBV7-2 and TRBJ2-2, is GAGVSQSPSNKVTEKGKDVELRCDPISGHTALYWYRQSLGQGLEFLIYFQGNSAPDKSGLPSDRFSAERTGGSVSTLTIQRTQQEDSAVYLCASSPGGPNTGELFFGEGSRLTVL.

The J gene is TRBJ2-1, the V gene TRBV19; D may be TRBD1 or TRBD2 (5 bases each). With 4 bases removed from V and 9 bases from J, the gap between germline ends came to 19 bases. CDR1 is LNHDA, CDR2 SQIVND, per germline (reference sequence). The CDR3 spans 15 residues. For the CDR3, the DNA is TGTGCCAGTAGTAGTGAGGGGCCCCTCGTAGGTGAGCAGTTCTTC. This sequence encodes CASSSEGPLVGEQFF.

A word on this clone: Other DNA sequences in this specimen translate into the identical CDR3. The CDR3 DNA follows: TGCAGCGTCGAAAGGACTAGCGGGACCAATGAGCAGTTCTTC. Its translation: CSVERTSGTNEQFF. V usage is TRBV29-1 and J usage is TRBJ2-1; TRBD2 agrees at 12 bases. This CDR3 is built from 14 residues. The V gene end was trimmed by 6 bases and the J gene end by 6 bases; junction bases not matched to a gene: 6. The germline V gene has CDR1 SQVTM and CDR2 ANQGSEA.

This sequence joins TRBV19 and TRBJ2-3; TRBD2 matches 10 bases. Losses at the gene ends were 6 bases for V and 2 bases for J; bases not matched to a gene: 5. Germline CDR1 and CDR2: LNHDA and SQIVND (reference sequence). The CDR3 covers 15 residues. In nucleotides, the CDR3 is TGTGCCAGTAGCAGAACTAGCGGGGCCACAGATACGCAGTATTTT. This gives the protein CASSRTSGATDTQYF.

The chain is built from TRBV7-2 and TRBJ2-3; 8 bases fit TRBD1. The V gene end was trimmed by 2 bases and the J gene end by 4 bases; junction bases not matched to a gene: 5. CDR3 length: 15 residues. Germline-derived CDR1 and CDR2 are SGHTA and FQGNSA. CDR3 sequence: CASSLPDRVADTQYF. CDR3 DNA: TGTGCCAGCAGCTTACCGGACAGGGTGGCAGATACGCAGTATTTT.

This sequence joins TRBV5-1 and TRBJ2-7; D is uncertain. The V end was cut by 1 base, the J end by 2 bases, with 4 bases between. This CDR3 region has 12 residues. Germline CDR1 and CDR2: SGHRS and YFSETQ. The CDR3: CASSLNTYEQYF. The CDR3 bases are TGCGCCAGCAGCTTGAATACCTACGAGCAGTACTTC.

The V and J genes are TRBV1 and TRBJ2-7; the table's D gene call, TRBD2, was not cross checked with the DNA. TRBV1 is a documented pseudogene. The CDR3 is 13 residues long. The CDR3 here is CTSIKLVSYEQYF. The CDR3 DNA sequence: TGCACCAGCATCAAACTAGTCTCCTACGAGCAGTACTTC.